This T cell receptor (beta chain) was documented in a study of T-cell memory formation after mild COVID-19. V lost 4 bases and J lost 3, with 15 bases in between. The CDR3 has 15 residues. Germline CDR1 MNHNS, CDR2 SASEGT. In this sample, this clonotype turned up a few times. What it recognizes is unknown. Broader study findings: Cross-reactive memory seemingly joined, as some responding clones were found in pre-infection memory.

TCRdb used MiXCR to reprocess the 5' RACE reads, holding one entry per CDR3 protein. The sample carries around 390,000 distinct CDR3 sequences, 15% to 20% recorded once. This receptor was taken from a man aged 18 to 30 who had mild COVID-19 (a few samples of this study predate the infection). Cell type and time point are not known. Sequencing was performed on PBMCs or a T cell subset sorted from them (not recorded which). The J gene is TRBJ1-2, the V gene TRBV6-1, with D possibly being TRBD1 (6 bases). The CDR3 is CASSATGAGDYGYTF. CDR3 DNA sequence: TGTGCCAGCAGTGCCACCGGGGCAGGGGACTATGGCTACACCTTC.